The 8 T cell receptor beta chains below all came from one sample that was sequenced in a study of T cells in Graves' hyperthyroidism and ophthalmopathy. The TCR beta CDR3 regions underwent amplification using RNA transcripts as the source. The study used the HTBI primer set for a first-round RT-PCR of the TCR CDR3. TCRdb recomputed calls from the multiplex PCR reads with MiXCR, one row per CDR3 protein. Among around 340,000 distinct CDR3 sequences listed, 14% were seen once. The sequenced sample consisted of blood. The receptors were sampled from a woman aged 30 to 39 with Graves' hyperthyroidism.

This clonotype occurred a few times. J is TRBJ2-1 and V is TRBV20-1; TRBD1 aligns across 8 bases. The V segment lost 6 bases and the J segment 6 bases; nucleotides outside the gene matches: 7. The CDR3 length is 13 residues. Germline V gene sequence: CDR1 DFQATT, CDR2 SNEGSKA (reference sequence). The CDR3 coding sequence is TGCAGTGCAATCCTACAGGGGGGCAATGAGCAGTTCTTC. Its protein is CSAILQGGNEQFF.

V gene TRBV27 combines with J gene TRBJ2-1; TRBD2 matches at 10 bases. V was clipped by 5 bases and J by 7 bases; unmatched bases: 5. The length of the CDR3 is 14 residues. Germline CDR1 is MNHEY and CDR2 is SMNVEV (reference sequence). CDR3 sequence (DNA): TGTGCCAGCAGTCACTCACTAGCGGGGAATGAGCAGTTCTTC. Its protein is CASSHSLAGNEQFF.

This sequence joins TRBV10-1 and TRBJ2-2, with D possibly TRBD1 on 6 matching bases. V was pared by 0 bases and J by 7 bases, with 9 bases between. The CDR3 runs 14 residues. Germline CDR1 reads WNHNN; CDR2 reads SYGVQD (reference sequence). The CDR3 DNA follows: TGCGCCAGCAGTGAGTCCCCCAGGGGCGGGGAGCTGTTTTTT. Translated: CASSESPRGGELFF.

This clonotype was seen repeatedly, ten times or more. The genes are TRBV7-2 and TRBJ2-7, with 12 bases fitting TRBD2. V trimming: 4 bases; J trimming: 6 bases; junction bases outside the gene matches: 4. CDR1 and CDR2 from the germline V gene are SGHTA and FQGNSA. This CDR3 region has 14 residues. The CDR3: CASSSMTSGSEQYF. CDR3 bases: TGTGCCAGCAGCTCCATGACTAGCGGGAGCGAGCAGTACTTC.

The CDR3 sequence: CASSPRGGTGLYEQYF. Written as DNA, the CDR3 is TGTGCCAGCAGCCCACGCGGTGGGACAGGGCTTTACGAGCAGTACTTC. The chain couples TRBV5-5 to TRBJ2-7; 9 bases agree with TRBD1. This CDR3 region has 16 residues. The V gene's germline CDR1 is SGHKS and CDR2 YYEKEE (reference sequence). The V gene end was trimmed by 4 bases and the J gene end by 4 bases; junction bases not matched to a gene: 12.

This clonotype was counted a few times. J is TRBJ2-7 and V is TRBV29-1; perhaps TRBD1 as D (6 bases). With 1 base removed from V and 4 bases from J, the gap between germline ends came to 14 bases. In germline, CDR1 is SQVTM, CDR2 ANQGSEA. The CDR3 is made up of 14 amino acids. Here the CDR3 reads CSVEGGQGIYEQYF. The DNA for the CDR3 is TGCAGCGTTGAAGGAGGGCAGGGGATTTACGAGCAGTACTTC.

This clonotype was seen a few times. The J gene is TRBJ2-5, the V gene TRBV11-2; no reliable D call. The CDR3 is made up of 14 amino acids. Germline V gene data show CDR1 as SGHAT and CDR2 as FQNNGV. V was clipped by 1 base and J by 1 base, with 7 bases between them. DNA for the CDR3: TGTGCCAGCAGCTTAGGTACTCCCCAAGAGACCCAGTACTTC. It encodes CASSLGTPQETQYF.

The V gene is TRBV5-1, the J gene TRBJ2-6, with TRBD2 as a possible D gene (7 bases). V was pared by 3 bases and J by 2 bases, with 12 bases between. The CDR3 runs to 16 residues. Germline assignment: CDR1 SGHRS and CDR2 YFSETQ. As DNA, the CDR3 is TGCGCCAGCAGCTCACGGGGGGCGGCTGGGGCCAACGTCCTGACTTTC. Translated, it gives CASSSRGAAGANVLTF.